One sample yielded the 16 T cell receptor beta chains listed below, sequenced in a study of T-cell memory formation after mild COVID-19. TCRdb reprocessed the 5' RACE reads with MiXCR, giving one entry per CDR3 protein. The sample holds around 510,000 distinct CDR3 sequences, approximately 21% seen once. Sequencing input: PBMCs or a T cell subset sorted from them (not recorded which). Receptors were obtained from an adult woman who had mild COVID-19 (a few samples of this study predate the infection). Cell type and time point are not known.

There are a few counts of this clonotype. The CDR3 nucleotides read TGCAGTGCTTCCTTGGAGCAGTACTTC. Protein product: CSASLEQYF. V gene TRBV20-1 combines with J gene TRBJ2-7; D is unclear. V was shortened by 5 bases and J by 7 bases, with 6 bases between the two germline ends. CDR1 and CDR2 (germline): DFQATT, SNEGSKA (reference sequence). The CDR3 sequence is 9 residues long.

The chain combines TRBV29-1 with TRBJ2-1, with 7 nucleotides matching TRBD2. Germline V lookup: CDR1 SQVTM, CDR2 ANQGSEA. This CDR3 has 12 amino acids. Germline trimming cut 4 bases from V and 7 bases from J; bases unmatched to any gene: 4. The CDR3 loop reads CSVVRGGNEQFF. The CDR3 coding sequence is TGCAGCGTTGTTCGGGGAGGGAATGAGCAGTTCTTC.

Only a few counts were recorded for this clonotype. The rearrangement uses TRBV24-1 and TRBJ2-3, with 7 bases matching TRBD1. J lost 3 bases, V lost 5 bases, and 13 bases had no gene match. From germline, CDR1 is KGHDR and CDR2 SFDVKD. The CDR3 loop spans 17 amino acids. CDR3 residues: CATSGPSRDRNTDTQYF. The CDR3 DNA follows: TGTGCCACCAGTGGTCCGTCCCGGGACAGAAATACAGATACGCAGTATTTT.

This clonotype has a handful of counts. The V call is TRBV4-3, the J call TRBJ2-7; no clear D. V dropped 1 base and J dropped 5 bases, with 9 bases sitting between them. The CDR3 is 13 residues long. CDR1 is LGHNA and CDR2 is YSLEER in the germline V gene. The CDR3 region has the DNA TGCGCCAGCAGCCAAGTGAATGGGGACGAGCAGTACTTC. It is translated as CASSQVNGDEQYF.

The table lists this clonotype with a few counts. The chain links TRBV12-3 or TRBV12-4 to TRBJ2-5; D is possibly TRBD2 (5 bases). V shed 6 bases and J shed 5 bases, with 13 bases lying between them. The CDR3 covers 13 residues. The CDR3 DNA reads TGTGCCAGCAGAGATATGACGGGGGAGACCCAGTACTTC. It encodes CASRDMTGETQYF.

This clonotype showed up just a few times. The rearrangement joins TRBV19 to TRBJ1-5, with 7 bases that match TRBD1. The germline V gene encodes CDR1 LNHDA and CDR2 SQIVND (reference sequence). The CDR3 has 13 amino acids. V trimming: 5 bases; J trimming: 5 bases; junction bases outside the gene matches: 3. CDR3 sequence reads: CASSGQEHQPQHF. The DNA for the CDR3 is TGTGCCAGTAGTGGACAGGAGCATCAGCCCCAGCATTTT.

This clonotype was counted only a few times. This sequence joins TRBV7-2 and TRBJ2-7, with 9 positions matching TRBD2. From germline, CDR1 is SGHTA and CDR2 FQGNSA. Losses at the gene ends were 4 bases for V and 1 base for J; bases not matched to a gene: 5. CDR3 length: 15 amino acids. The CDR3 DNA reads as TGTGCCAGCAGCTCGACTAGCGGAGTATCCTACGAGCAGTACTTC. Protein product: CASSSTSGVSYEQYF.

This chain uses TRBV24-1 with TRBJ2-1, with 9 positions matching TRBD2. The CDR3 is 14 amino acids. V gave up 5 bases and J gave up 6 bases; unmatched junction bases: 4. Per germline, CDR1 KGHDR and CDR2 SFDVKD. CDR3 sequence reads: CATSVAGVSNEQFF. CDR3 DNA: TGTGCCACCAGTGTAGCGGGAGTAAGCAATGAGCAGTTCTTC.

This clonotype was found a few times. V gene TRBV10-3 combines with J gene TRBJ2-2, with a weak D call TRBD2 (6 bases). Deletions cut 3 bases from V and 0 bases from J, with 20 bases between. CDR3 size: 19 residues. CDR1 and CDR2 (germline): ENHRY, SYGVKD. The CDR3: CAISDPAGSGTSNTGELFF. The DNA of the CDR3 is TGTGCCATCAGTGACCCTGCGGGCTCCGGGACTTCGAACACCGGGGAGCTGTTTTTT.

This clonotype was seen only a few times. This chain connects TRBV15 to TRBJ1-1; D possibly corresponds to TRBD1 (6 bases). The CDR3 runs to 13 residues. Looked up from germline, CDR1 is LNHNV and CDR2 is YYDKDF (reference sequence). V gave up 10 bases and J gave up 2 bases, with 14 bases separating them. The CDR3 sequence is CAIKDSSNTEAFF. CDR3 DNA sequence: TGTGCCATCAAGGACAGCTCCAACACTGAAGCTTTCTTT.

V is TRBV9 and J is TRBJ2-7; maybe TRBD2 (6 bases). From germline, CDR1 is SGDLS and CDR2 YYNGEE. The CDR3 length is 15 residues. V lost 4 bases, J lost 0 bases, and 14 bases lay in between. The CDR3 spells CASSPGDHPSYEQYF. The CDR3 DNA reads TGTGCCAGCAGCCCGGGGGACCATCCCTCCTACGAGCAGTACTTC. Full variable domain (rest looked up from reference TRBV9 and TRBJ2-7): DSGVTQTPKHLITATGQRVTLRCSPRSGDLSVYWYQQSLDQGLQFLIQYYNGEERAKGNILERFSAQQFPDLHSELNLSSLELGDSALYFCASSPGDHPSYEQYFGPGTRLTVT.

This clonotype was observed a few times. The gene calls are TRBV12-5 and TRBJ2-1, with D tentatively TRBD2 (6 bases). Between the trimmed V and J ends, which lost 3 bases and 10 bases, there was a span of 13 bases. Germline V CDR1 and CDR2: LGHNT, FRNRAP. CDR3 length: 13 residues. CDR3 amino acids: CASGLETAGEQFF. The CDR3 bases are TGTGCTAGTGGTTTAGAAACGGCGGGGGAGCAGTTCTTC. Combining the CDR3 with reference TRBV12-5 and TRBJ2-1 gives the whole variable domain DARVTQTPRHKVTEMGQEVTMRCQPILGHNTVFWYRQTMMQGLELLAYFRNRAPLDDSGMPKDRFSAEMPDATLATLKIQPSEPRDSAVYFCASGLETAGEQFFGPGTRLTVL.

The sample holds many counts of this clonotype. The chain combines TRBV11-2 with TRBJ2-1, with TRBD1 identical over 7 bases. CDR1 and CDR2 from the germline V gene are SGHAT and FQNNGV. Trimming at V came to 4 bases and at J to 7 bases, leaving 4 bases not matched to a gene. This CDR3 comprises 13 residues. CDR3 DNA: TGTGCCAGCAGCTCTGGGACAGCTAATGAGCAGTTCTTC. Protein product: CASSSGTANEQFF.

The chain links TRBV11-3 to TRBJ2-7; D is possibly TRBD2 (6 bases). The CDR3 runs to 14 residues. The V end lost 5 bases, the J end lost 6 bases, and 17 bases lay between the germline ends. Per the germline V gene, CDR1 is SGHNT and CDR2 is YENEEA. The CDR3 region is CASSRLAGPAEQYF. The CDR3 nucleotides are TGTGCCAGCAGCAGGCTGGCGGGGCCCGCCGAGCAGTACTTC.

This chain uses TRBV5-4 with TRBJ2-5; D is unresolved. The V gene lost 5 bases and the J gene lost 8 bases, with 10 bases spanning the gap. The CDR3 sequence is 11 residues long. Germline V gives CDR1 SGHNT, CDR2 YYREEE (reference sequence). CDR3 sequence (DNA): TGTGCCAGCAGTTCTCCTGTTACCCAGTACTTC. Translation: CASSSPVTQYF.

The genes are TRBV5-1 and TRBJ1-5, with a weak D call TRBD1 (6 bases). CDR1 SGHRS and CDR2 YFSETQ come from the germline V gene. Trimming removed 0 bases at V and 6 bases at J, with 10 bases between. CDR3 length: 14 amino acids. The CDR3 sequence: CASSLEGGRQPQHF. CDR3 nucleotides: TGCGCCAGCAGCTTGGAGGGGGGTCGTCAGCCCCAGCATTTT.